This is a list of T cell receptor beta chains from one sample in a study of blood T cell repertoires in COVID-19. This table comes from immunoSEQ multiplex PCR, and its TCRdb copy is limited to in-frame clones, with some not included. Among nearly 300,000 clones listed, approximately 89% were seen once. Sequenced sample: PBMCs or T cells enriched from blood (not recorded which). These receptors were taken from a woman aged 50 to 65 who had been exposed to COVID-19. Both conserved end residues are part of each CDR3. The order of the fields is V gene, J gene, clone size, D gene, CDR3 protein, CDR3 DNA. D genes are given only for firm matches. Clone sizes are given selectively: once, few, many, or a class where the clone is expanded.

v_call: TRBV5-1
j_call: TRBJ2-5
clone_size: -
d_call: TRBD2
cdr3_aa: CASSTGLAGGPETQYF
cdr3_nt: TGCGCCAGCAGCACCGGGCTAGCGGGGGGCCCGGAGACCCAGTACTTC

v_call: TRBV28
j_call: TRBJ2-3
clone_size: -
d_call: -
cdr3_aa: CASSFTRRGGYGTDTQYF
cdr3_nt: TGTGCCAGCAGTTTTACTAGGAGGGGGGGATACGGCACAGATACGCAGTATTTT

v_call: TRBV11-2
j_call: TRBJ1-2
clone_size: -
d_call: -
cdr3_aa: CASSYIGGGYGYTF
cdr3_nt: TGTGCCAGCAGCTATATCGGGGGGGGCTATGGCTACACCTTC

v_call: TRBV5-8
j_call: TRBJ2-3
clone_size: -
d_call: TRBD2
cdr3_aa: CASATRGLGTDTQYF
cdr3_nt: TGTGCCAGCGCCACGCGGGGGTTAGGGACAGATACGCAGTATTTT

v_call: TRBV2
j_call: TRBJ1-2
clone_size: -
d_call: TRBD1
cdr3_aa: CASSVGGTGNYGYTF
cdr3_nt: TGTGCCAGCAGTGTCGGGGGGACAGGGAACTATGGCTACACCTTC

v_call: TRBV27
j_call: TRBJ2-3
clone_size: -
d_call: -
cdr3_aa: CASNIIAARGSDTQYF
cdr3_nt: TGTGCCAGCAATATCATAGCGGCCCGCGGGTCAGATACGCAGTATTTT

v_call: TRBV19
j_call: TRBJ1-4
clone_size: -
d_call: -
cdr3_aa: CASSIAAGRNEKLFF
cdr3_nt: TGTGCCAGTAGTATTGCAGCGGGGCGTAATGAAAAACTGTTTTTT

v_call: TRBV29-1
j_call: TRBJ1-2
clone_size: few
d_call: TRBD1
cdr3_aa: CSVEPTGGYGYTF
cdr3_nt: TGCAGCGTTGAACCGACAGGGGGATATGGCTACACCTTC

v_call: TRBV4-2
j_call: TRBJ2-2
clone_size: -
d_call: TRBD2
cdr3_aa: CASSHRGGAGELFF
cdr3_nt: TGTGCCAGCAGCCATCGGGGGGGCGCCGGGGAGCTGTTTTTT

v_call: TRBV9
j_call: TRBJ2-2
clone_size: -
d_call: -
cdr3_aa: CASTRRSLDTGELFF
cdr3_nt: TGTGCCAGCACCCGCCGATCCTTAGACACCGGGGAGCTGTTTTTT

v_call: TRBV7-9
j_call: TRBJ2-3
clone_size: -
d_call: -
cdr3_aa: CASSFMVNAGLADTQYF
cdr3_nt: TGTGCCAGCAGCTTCATGGTTAATGCGGGCTTGGCAGATACGCAGTATTTT

v_call: TRBV11-3
j_call: TRBJ2-2
clone_size: -
d_call: TRBD1
cdr3_aa: CASSLGQGANTGELFF
cdr3_nt: TGTGCCAGCAGCTTAGGACAGGGGGCGAACACCGGGGAGCTGTTTTTT

v_call: TRBV10-2
j_call: TRBJ2-5
clone_size: -
d_call: -
cdr3_aa: CASSARRGLTQETQYF
cdr3_nt: TGCGCCAGCAGTGCTAGAAGAGGACTAACCCAAGAGACCCAGTACTTC

v_call: TRBV19
j_call: TRBJ2-3
clone_size: -
d_call: TRBD1
cdr3_aa: CASSRGTATSTDTQYF
cdr3_nt: TGTGCCAGTAGTAGAGGGACAGCAACTAGCACAGATACGCAGTATTTT

v_call: TRBV30
j_call: TRBJ2-7
clone_size: few
d_call: -
cdr3_aa: CAWSVTTGQEQYF
cdr3_nt: TGTGCCTGGAGTGTAACGACCGGACAGGAGCAGTACTTC

v_call: TRBV10-3
j_call: TRBJ2-2
clone_size: -
d_call: TRBD1
cdr3_aa: CAVSFGTGFANTGELFF
cdr3_nt: TGTGCCGTCTCCTTCGGGACAGGGTTCGCGAACACCGGGGAGCTGTTTTTT

v_call: TRBV4-1
j_call: TRBJ2-3
clone_size: -
d_call: -
cdr3_aa: CASSQGPLRGDTQYF
cdr3_nt: TGCGCCAGCAGCCAGGGCCCCTTGAGGGGGGATACGCAGTATTTT

v_call: TRBV27
j_call: TRBJ2-7
clone_size: -
d_call: TRBD2
cdr3_aa: CASSTGTSGYEQYF
cdr3_nt: TGTGCCAGCAGTACCGGGACTAGCGGCTACGAGCAGTACTTC

v_call: TRBV28
j_call: TRBJ1-5
clone_size: -
d_call: -
cdr3_aa: CAIQGRTQPQHF
cdr3_nt: TGTGCCATACAGGGTCGAACACAGCCCCAGCATTTT

v_call: TRBV5-1
j_call: TRBJ1-5
clone_size: few
d_call: TRBD1
cdr3_aa: CASSPGTGRAEPQHF
cdr3_nt: TGCGCCAGCAGCCCCGGGACAGGGAGGGCGGAGCCCCAGCATTTT

v_call: TRBV7-9
j_call: TRBJ1-1
clone_size: -
d_call: TRBD1
cdr3_aa: CASSSQQGPLLNTEAFF
cdr3_nt: TGTGCCAGCAGCTCCCAACAGGGGCCCCTGTTGAACACTGAAGCTTTCTTT

v_call: TRBV10-3
j_call: TRBJ1-5
clone_size: once
d_call: -
cdr3_aa: CAIKAGAGQPQHF
cdr3_nt: TGTGCCATCAAGGCGGGGGCAGGTCAGCCCCAGCATTTT

v_call: TRBV5-4
j_call: TRBJ2-5
clone_size: once
d_call: -
cdr3_aa: CASSSWGPQETQYF
cdr3_nt: TGTGCCAGCAGCTCGTGGGGGCCCCAAGAGACCCAGTACTTC

v_call: TRBV28
j_call: TRBJ1-2
clone_size: -
d_call: -
cdr3_aa: CASTPPLDSPNYGYTF
cdr3_nt: TGTGCCAGCACCCCACCCCTCGACAGCCCTAACTATGGCTACACCTTC

v_call: TRBV29-1
j_call: TRBJ2-3
clone_size: -
d_call: TRBD1
cdr3_aa: CSTPTGPDTQYF
cdr3_nt: TGCAGCACCCCGACAGGGCCAGATACGCAGTATTTT

v_call: TRBV11-2
j_call: TRBJ2-7
clone_size: -
d_call: TRBD2
cdr3_aa: CASSLERGGYEQYF
cdr3_nt: TGTGCCAGCAGCTTAGAGCGGGGGGGCTACGAGCAGTACTTC

v_call: TRBV7-2
j_call: TRBJ1-1
clone_size: few
d_call: -
cdr3_aa: CASSLNAQGKAFF
cdr3_nt: TGTGCCAGCAGCTTGAATGCTCAGGGCAAGGCTTTCTTT

v_call: TRBV19
j_call: TRBJ2-3
clone_size: -
d_call: -
cdr3_aa: CASSASWGDTQYF
cdr3_nt: TGTGCCAGTAGCGCTAGCTGGGGAGATACGCAGTATTTT

v_call: TRBV18
j_call: TRBJ1-1
clone_size: -
d_call: TRBD1
cdr3_aa: CASSPPSQGGGTEAFF
cdr3_nt: TGTGCCAGCTCACCACCATCGCAGGGGGGAGGCACTGAAGCTTTCTTT

v_call: TRBV5-5
j_call: TRBJ1-4
clone_size: -
d_call: -
cdr3_aa: CASSLSIQGGEKLFF
cdr3_nt: TGTGCCAGCAGCTTATCGATACAGGGTGGGGAAAAACTGTTTTTT

v_call: TRBV29-1
j_call: TRBJ1-2
clone_size: many
d_call: -
cdr3_aa: CSVASGEAAIYGYTF
cdr3_nt: TGCAGCGTTGCGTCAGGGGAAGCCGCCATCTATGGCTACACCTTC

v_call: TRBV5-1
j_call: TRBJ2-7
clone_size: -
d_call: TRBD1
cdr3_aa: CASTVVGQGLHEQYF
cdr3_nt: TGCGCCAGCACCGTCGTGGGACAGGGTTTGCACGAGCAGTACTTC

v_call: TRBV27
j_call: TRBJ2-7
clone_size: once
d_call: TRBD2
cdr3_aa: CASSSPGLEIYF
cdr3_nt: TGTGCCAGCAGTTCGCCGGGACTAGAAATCTACTTC

v_call: TRBV7-9
j_call: TRBJ2-7
clone_size: -
d_call: TRBD1
cdr3_aa: CASSARDRAYEQYF
cdr3_nt: TGTGCCAGCAGCGCCAGGGACAGAGCCTACGAGCAGTACTTC

v_call: TRBV24-1
j_call: TRBJ2-7
clone_size: -
d_call: TRBD1
cdr3_aa: CATSDPRFGQGADEQYF
cdr3_nt: TGTGCCACCAGTGATCCTAGATTCGGACAGGGGGCGGACGAGCAGTACTTC

v_call: TRBV7-8
j_call: TRBJ2-7
clone_size: -
d_call: TRBD2
cdr3_aa: CASSLVLAGASYEQYF
cdr3_nt: TGTGCCAGCAGCTTAGTACTAGCGGGGGCGAGCTACGAGCAGTACTTC

v_call: TRBV4-1
j_call: TRBJ2-2
clone_size: -
d_call: -
cdr3_aa: CASSQDLSRADTGELFF
cdr3_nt: TGCGCCAGCAGCCAAGATCTTAGCAGGGCTGACACCGGGGAGCTGTTTTTT

v_call: TRBV19
j_call: TRBJ2-2
clone_size: -
d_call: TRBD2
cdr3_aa: CASSSWDYSNTGELFF
cdr3_nt: TGTGCCAGTAGTTCCTGGGACTATTCGAACACCGGGGAGCTGTTTTTT

v_call: TRBV29-1
j_call: TRBJ2-3
clone_size: -
d_call: -
cdr3_aa: CSVRDRGGNTQYF
cdr3_nt: TGCAGCGTTCGAGACAGGGGAGGGAATACGCAGTATTTT

v_call: TRBV19
j_call: TRBJ2-7
clone_size: -
d_call: TRBD2
cdr3_aa: CASSIDLAVPEQYF
cdr3_nt: TGTGCCAGTAGTATTGATCTAGCGGTCCCCGAGCAGTACTTC

v_call: TRBV6-5
j_call: TRBJ2-5
clone_size: -
d_call: -
cdr3_aa: CASSTGTQETQYF
cdr3_nt: TGTGCCAGCAGTACCGGGACACAAGAGACCCAGTACTTC

v_call: TRBV4-1
j_call: TRBJ1-2
clone_size: -
d_call: TRBD1
cdr3_aa: CASSQDQGRDRYGYTF
cdr3_nt: TGCGCCAGCAGCCAAGATCAAGGGCGGGACAGGTATGGCTACACCTTC

v_call: TRBV15
j_call: TRBJ1-1
clone_size: -
d_call: -
cdr3_aa: CATSRDSMVVSTEAFF
cdr3_nt: TGTGCCACCAGCAGAGATTCGATGGTGGTTAGCACTGAAGCTTTCTTT

v_call: TRBV29-1
j_call: TRBJ2-2
clone_size: -
d_call: TRBD2
cdr3_aa: CSVERPGGGTGELFF
cdr3_nt: TGCAGCGTTGAAAGGCCCGGGGGGGGCACCGGGGAGCTGTTTTTT

v_call: TRBV10-3
j_call: TRBJ2-5
clone_size: -
d_call: -
cdr3_aa: CAIRTVVQETQYF
cdr3_nt: TGTGCCATCAGGACAGTGGTCCAAGAGACCCAGTACTTC

v_call: TRBV2
j_call: TRBJ2-5
clone_size: -
d_call: -
cdr3_aa: CASSGLQETQYF
cdr3_nt: TGTGCCAGCAGTGGACTCCAAGAGACCCAGTACTTC

v_call: TRBV27
j_call: TRBJ1-2
clone_size: -
d_call: -
cdr3_aa: CASSLSGGPIYGYTF
cdr3_nt: TGTGCCAGCAGTTTATCGGGGGGACCAATCTATGGCTACACCTTC

v_call: TRBV10-3
j_call: TRBJ2-5
clone_size: once
d_call: TRBD1
cdr3_aa: CAISEGTVRGQETQYF
cdr3_nt: TGTGCCATCAGTGAGGGGACAGTCCGGGGCCAAGAGACCCAGTACTTC

v_call: TRBV5-6
j_call: TRBJ2-5
clone_size: -
d_call: -
cdr3_aa: CASSLVRLAGGRLAETQYF
cdr3_nt: TGTGCCAGCAGCTTGGTTCGACTGGCTGGGGGCCGCCTGGCAGAGACCCAGTACTTC

v_call: TRBV3-1/TRBV3-2
j_call: TRBJ1-5
clone_size: -
d_call: -
cdr3_aa: CASSQGSGDQPQHF
cdr3_nt: TGTGCCAGCAGCCAAGGATCGGGGGATCAGCCCCAGCATTTT

v_call: TRBV28
j_call: TRBJ1-4
clone_size: few
d_call: -
cdr3_aa: CASSSLRQASHEKLFF
cdr3_nt: TGTGCCAGCAGTTCCCTTAGACAGGCGTCGCATGAAAAACTGTTTTTT

v_call: TRBV6-5
j_call: TRBJ1-3
clone_size: -
d_call: TRBD1
cdr3_aa: CASGTGVSGNTIYF
cdr3_nt: TGTGCCTCCGGGACAGGCGTCTCTGGAAACACCATATATTTT

v_call: TRBV2
j_call: TRBJ1-6
clone_size: few
d_call: -
cdr3_aa: CASSELRYNSPLHF
cdr3_nt: TGTGCCAGCAGTGAACTGAGGTATAATTCACCCCTCCACTTT

v_call: TRBV19
j_call: TRBJ2-4
clone_size: -
d_call: -
cdr3_aa: CASSIAGRTKNIQYF
cdr3_nt: TGTGCCAGTAGTATCGCCGGTAGAACCAAAAACATTCAGTACTTC

v_call: TRBV19
j_call: TRBJ2-1
clone_size: -
d_call: TRBD1
cdr3_aa: CASSPGTGGIWREQFF
cdr3_nt: TGTGCCAGTAGTCCGGGGACAGGGGGAATTTGGCGTGAGCAGTTCTTC

v_call: TRBV2
j_call: TRBJ2-7
clone_size: -
d_call: TRBD1
cdr3_aa: CASIQGEFYEQYF
cdr3_nt: TGTGCCAGCATACAGGGGGAGTTCTACGAGCAGTACTTC